This TCR beta chain is drawn from a study of shared clonotypes between healthy human individuals. About the research overall: Used for every donor were three CD4 naive, three CD4 memory, two CD8 naive and one CD8 memory plate.

CDR1 and CDR2 from the germline V gene are MNHEY and SMNVEV (reference sequence). The CDR3 extends over 18 amino acids. Trimming took 2 bases from V and 0 from J, leaving 17 bases between them. Only CD45RO-negative cells positively selected for CCR7 counted as naive CD8 cells, so terminally differentiated effector memory CD45RA+ cells were excluded. Sequencing used immunoSEQ multiplex PCR; TCRdb keeps in-frame clones, though not all of them. The sample holds around 2,000,000 clones; less than 95% are singletons and the top ten take about 1.1%. The material sequenced was naive CD8+ T cells sorted from blood. The clonotype was recovered from a man between 18 and 29 years old in good health. V usage is TRBV27 and J usage is TRBJ1-5, with D perhaps matching TRBD1 (5 bases). This CDR3 is CASSLKWQDTNSNQPQHF. Here the CDR3 DNA reads TGTGCCAGCAGTTTAAAATGGCAGGACACAAATAGCAATCAGCCCCAGCATTTT.